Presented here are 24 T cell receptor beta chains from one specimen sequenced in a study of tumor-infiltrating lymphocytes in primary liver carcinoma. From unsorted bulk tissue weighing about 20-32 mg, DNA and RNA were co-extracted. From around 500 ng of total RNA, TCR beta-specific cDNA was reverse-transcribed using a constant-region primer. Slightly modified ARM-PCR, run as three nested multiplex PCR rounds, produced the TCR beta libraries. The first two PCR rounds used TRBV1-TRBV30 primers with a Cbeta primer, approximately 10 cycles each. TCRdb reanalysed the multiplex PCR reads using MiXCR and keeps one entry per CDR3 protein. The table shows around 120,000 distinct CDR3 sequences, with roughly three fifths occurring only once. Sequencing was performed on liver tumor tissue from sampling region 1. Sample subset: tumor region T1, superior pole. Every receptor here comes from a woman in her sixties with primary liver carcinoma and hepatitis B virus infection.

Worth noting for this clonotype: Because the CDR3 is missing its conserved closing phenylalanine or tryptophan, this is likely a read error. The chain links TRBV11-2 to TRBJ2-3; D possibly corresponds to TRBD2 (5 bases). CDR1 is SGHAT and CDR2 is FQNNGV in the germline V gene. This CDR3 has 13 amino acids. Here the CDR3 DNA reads TGTGCCAGCGGCTTAGATCGAGGGGATACGCAGTATTTG. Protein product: CASGLDRGDTQYL.

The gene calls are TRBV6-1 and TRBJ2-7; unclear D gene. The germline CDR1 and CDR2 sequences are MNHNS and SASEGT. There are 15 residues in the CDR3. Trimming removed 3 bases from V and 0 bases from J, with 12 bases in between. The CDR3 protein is CASSDPGSSSYEQYF. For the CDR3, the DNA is TGTGCCAGCAGTGACCCTGGTAGTAGCTCCTACGAGCAGTACTTC.

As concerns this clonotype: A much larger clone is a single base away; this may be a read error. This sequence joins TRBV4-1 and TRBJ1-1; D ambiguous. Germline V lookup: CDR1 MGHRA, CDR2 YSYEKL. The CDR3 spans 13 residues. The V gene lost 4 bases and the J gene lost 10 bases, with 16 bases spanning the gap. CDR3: CASSPTRRLGAFF. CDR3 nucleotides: TGCGCCAGCAGCCCGACGAGAAGACTGGGAGCTTTCTTT.

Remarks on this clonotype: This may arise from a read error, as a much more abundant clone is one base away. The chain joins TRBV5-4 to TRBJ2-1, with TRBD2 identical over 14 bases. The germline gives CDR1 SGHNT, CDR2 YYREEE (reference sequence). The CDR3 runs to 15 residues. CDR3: CASSKGLAGENELFF. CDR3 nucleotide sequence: TGTGCCAGCAGCAAGGGACTAGCGGGAGAAAATGAGCTGTTCTTC.

Here the CDR3 reads CASSLHGTGNTGELFF. The CDR3, as DNA: TGTGCCAGCAGCTTGCATGGGACAGGGAACACCGGGGAGCTGTTTTTT. The genes are TRBV5-6 and TRBJ2-2, with 8 bases matching TRBD1. Trimming took 1 base from V and 1 from J; bases not matched to a gene: 3. CDR1 and CDR2 from the germline V gene are SGHDT and YYEEEE. The CDR3 runs 16 residues.

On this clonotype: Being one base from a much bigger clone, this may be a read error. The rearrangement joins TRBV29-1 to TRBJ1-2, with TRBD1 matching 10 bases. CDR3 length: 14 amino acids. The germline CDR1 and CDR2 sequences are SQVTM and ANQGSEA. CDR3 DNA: TGCACCGCTGGGGAGCCGGGACAGGGGACCTCCTACACCTTC. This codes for CTAGEPGQGTSYTF.

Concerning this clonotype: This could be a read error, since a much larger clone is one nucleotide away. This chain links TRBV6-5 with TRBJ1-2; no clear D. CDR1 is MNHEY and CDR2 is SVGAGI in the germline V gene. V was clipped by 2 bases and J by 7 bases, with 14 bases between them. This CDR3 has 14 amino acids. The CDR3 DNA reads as TGTGCCAGCAGTTACACCGGGTCGCGCTGTGGCTACACCTTC. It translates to CASSYTGSRCGYTF.

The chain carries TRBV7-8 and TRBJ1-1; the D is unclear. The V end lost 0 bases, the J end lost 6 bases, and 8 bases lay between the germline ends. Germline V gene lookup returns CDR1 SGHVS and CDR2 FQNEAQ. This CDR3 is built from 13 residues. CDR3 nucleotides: TGTGCCAGCAGCTTAGCCAAGAGCTCTGAAGCTTTCTTT. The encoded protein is CASSLAKSSEAFF.

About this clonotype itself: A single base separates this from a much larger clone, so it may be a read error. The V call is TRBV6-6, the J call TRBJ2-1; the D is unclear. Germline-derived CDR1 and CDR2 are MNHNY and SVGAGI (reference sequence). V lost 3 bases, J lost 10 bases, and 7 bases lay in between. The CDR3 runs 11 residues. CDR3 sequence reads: CASSYITEQFF. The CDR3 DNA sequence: TGTGCCAGCAGTTATATAACCGAGCAGTTCTTC.

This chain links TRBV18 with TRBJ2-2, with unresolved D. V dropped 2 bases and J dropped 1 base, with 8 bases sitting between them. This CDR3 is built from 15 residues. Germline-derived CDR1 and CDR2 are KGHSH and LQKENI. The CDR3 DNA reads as TGTGCCAGCTCACCAATCGCCGAGAACACCGGGGAGCTGTTTTTT. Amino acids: CASSPIAENTGELFF.

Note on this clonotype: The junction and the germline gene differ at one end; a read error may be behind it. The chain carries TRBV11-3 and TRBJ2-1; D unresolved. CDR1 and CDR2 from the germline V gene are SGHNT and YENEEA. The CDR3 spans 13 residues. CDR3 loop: CVSSFSCNNEQFF. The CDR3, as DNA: TGTGTCAGCAGCTTTTCCTGTAACAATGAGCAGTTCTTC.

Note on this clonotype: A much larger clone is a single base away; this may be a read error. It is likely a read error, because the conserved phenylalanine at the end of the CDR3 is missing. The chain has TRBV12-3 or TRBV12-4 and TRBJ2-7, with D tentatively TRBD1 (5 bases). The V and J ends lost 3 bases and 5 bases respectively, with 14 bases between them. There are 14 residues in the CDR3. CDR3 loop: CASSLGQGPNEQYL. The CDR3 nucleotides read TGTGCCAGCAGTTTGGGCCAGGGCCCTAACGAGCAGTACTTG.

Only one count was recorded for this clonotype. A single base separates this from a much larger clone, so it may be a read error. The CDR3 sequence: CASARQGTYGQYF. Written as DNA, the CDR3 is TGTGCCAGCGCCCGACAGGGCACCTACGGGCAGTACTTC. The chain joins TRBV28 to TRBJ2-7; 7 bases agree with TRBD1. The CDR3 is 13 amino acids. Germline V gene data show CDR1 as MDHEN and CDR2 as SYDVKM. The complete variable domain, with remaining parts taken from reference TRBV28 and TRBJ2-7, reads DVKVTQSSRYLVKRTGEKVFLECVQDMDHENMFWYRQDPGLGLRLIYFSYDVKMKEKGDIPEGYSVSREKKERFSLILESASTNQTSMYLCASARQGTYGQYFGPGTRLTVT.

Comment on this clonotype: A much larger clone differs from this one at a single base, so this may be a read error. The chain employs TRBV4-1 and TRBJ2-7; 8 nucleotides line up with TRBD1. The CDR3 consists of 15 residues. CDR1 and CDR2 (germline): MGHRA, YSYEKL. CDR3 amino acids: CASSPQGAGIYQQCF. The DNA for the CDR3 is TGCGCCAGCAGCCCCCAGGGGGCAGGGATCTACCAGCAGTGCTTC.

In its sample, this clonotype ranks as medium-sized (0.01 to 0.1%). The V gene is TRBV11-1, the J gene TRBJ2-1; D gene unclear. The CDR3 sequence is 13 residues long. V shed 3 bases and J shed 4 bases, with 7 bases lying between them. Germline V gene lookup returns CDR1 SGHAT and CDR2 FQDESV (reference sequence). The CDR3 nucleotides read TGTGCCAGCAGCTTCGGCAGGTACAATGAGCAGTTCTTC. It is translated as CASSFGRYNEQFF.

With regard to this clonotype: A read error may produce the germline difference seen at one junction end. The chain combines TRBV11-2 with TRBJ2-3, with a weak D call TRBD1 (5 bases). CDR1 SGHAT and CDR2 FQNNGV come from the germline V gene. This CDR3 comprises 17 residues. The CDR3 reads CANSLGEVTYTSDTQYF. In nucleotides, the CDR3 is TGTGCCAACAGCTTAGGGGAAGTAACGTACACGTCAGATACGCAGTATTTT.

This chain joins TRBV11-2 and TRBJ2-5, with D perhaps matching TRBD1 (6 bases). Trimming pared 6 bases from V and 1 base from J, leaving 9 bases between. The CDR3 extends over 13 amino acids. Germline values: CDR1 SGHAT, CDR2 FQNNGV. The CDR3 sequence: CASRRDIQETQYF. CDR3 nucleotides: TGTGCCAGCAGACGGGACATCCAAGAGACCCAGTACTTC.

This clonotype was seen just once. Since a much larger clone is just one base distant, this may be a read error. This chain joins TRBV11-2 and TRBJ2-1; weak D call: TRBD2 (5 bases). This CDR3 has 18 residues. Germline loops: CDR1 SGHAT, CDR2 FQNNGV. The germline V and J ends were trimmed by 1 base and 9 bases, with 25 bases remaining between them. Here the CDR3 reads CASSLVLARGSGPLEQFF. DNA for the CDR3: TGTGCCAGCAGCTTAGTATTGGCGAGAGGGTCCGGCCCACTTGAGCAGTTCTTC. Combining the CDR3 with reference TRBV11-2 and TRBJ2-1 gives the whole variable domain EAGVAQSPRYKIIEKRQSVAFWCNPISGHATLYWYQQILGQGPKLLIQFQNNGVVDDSQLPKDRFSAERLKGVDSTLKIQPAKLEDSAVYLCASSLVLARGSGPLEQFFGPGTRLTVL.

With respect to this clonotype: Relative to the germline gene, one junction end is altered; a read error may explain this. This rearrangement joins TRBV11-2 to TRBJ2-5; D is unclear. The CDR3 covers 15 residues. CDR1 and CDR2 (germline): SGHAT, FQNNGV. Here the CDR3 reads CASSPFWADQETRYF. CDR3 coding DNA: TGTGCCAGCAGCCCCTTCTGGGCTGACCAAGAGACCCGGTACTTC. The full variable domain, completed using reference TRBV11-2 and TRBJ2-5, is EAGVAQSPRYKIIEKRQSVAFWCNPISGHATLYWYQQILGQGPKLLIQFQNNGVVDDSQLPKDRFSAERLKGVDSTLKIQPAKLEDSAVYLCASSPFWADQETRYFGPGTRLLVL.

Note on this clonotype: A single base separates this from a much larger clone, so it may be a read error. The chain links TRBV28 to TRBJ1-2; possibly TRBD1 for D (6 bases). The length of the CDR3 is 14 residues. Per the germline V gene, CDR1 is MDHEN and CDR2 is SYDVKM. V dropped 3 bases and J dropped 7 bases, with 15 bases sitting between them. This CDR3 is CASSFGSGQRGYTF. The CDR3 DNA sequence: TGTGCCAGCAGTTTCGGTTCGGGACAACGTGGCTACACCTTC.

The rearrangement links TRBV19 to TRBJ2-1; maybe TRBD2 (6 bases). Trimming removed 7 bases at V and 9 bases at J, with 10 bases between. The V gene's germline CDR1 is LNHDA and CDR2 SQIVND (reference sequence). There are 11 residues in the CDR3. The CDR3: CASKEGSEQFF. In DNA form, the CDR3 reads TGTGCCAGTAAGGAGGGAAGTGAGCAGTTCTTC.

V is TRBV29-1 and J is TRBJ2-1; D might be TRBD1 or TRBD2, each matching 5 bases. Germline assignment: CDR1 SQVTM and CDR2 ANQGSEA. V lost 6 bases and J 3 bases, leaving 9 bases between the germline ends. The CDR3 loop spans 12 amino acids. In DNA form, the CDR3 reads TGCAGCGTACAGGACTTCTACAATGAGCAGTTCTTC. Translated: CSVQDFYNEQFF.

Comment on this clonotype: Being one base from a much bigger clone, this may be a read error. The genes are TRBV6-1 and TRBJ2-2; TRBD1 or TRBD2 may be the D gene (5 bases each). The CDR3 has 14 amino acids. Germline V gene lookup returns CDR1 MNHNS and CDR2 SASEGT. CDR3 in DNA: TGTGCCAGCCGTGAACCGGGGCGGACCGGGGAGCTGTTTTTT. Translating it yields CASREPGRTGELFF.

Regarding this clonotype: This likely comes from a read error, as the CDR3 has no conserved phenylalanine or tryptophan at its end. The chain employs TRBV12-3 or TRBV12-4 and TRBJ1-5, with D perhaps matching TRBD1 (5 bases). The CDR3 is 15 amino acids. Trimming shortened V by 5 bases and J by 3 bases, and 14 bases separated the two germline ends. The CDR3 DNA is TGTGCCAGCAGTCCGTCGGGGGGGGACAATCAGCCCCAGCATTTG. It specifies CASSPSGGDNQPQHL.